The 27 T cell receptor beta chains below all came from one sample that was sequenced in a study of blood T cell repertoires in COVID-19. Measured with immunoSEQ multiplex PCR; TCRdb has only the in-frame clones, and not every one. There are about 57,000 clones in the sample; around 92% occur only once, and approximately 2.3% lies in the top ten. Sequenced material: peripheral blood. The origin of the receptors is a man in his 60s with acute or convalescent COVID-19.

The J gene is TRBJ2-5, the V gene TRBV5-1, with 9 bases fitting TRBD2. CDR3 length equals 15 residues. The germline V gene has CDR1 SGHRS and CDR2 YFSETQ. Unmatched junction bases numbered 5, after V lost 0 bases and J lost 5 bases. The CDR3 region is CASSLERGAGETQYF. CDR3 nucleotides: TGCGCCAGCAGCTTGGAGCGGGGGGCCGGGGAGACCCAGTACTTC.

The chain is built from TRBV28 and TRBJ1-2, with D perhaps TRBD1 (5 bases). V lost 2 bases to trimming and J lost 4 bases, with 14 bases between them. CDR3 size: 15 residues. Germline CDR1 reads MDHEN; CDR2 reads SYDVKM. The CDR3: CASSLGRDPSYGYTF. The CDR3 DNA sequence: TGTGCCAGCAGTTTAGGCAGGGATCCTAGCTATGGCTACACCTTC.

V is TRBV11-1 and J is TRBJ2-5, with TRBD2 matching 12 bases. Germline V gives CDR1 SGHAT, CDR2 FQDESV (reference sequence). The junction had 4 bases not matched to a gene; V was cut back by 5 bases and J by 3 bases. CDR3 length: 15 residues. In nucleotides, the CDR3 is TGTGCCAGCAGCCTCCGGACTAGCGGGAAAGAGACCCAGTACTTC. Translating it yields CASSLRTSGKETQYF.

Comment on this clone: Germline and junction disagree at one end, which may indicate a read error. V gene TRBV11-3 combines with J gene TRBJ1-2; 7 bases are shared with TRBD1. This CDR3 is 14 amino acids long. Germline CDR1 reads SGHNT; CDR2 reads YENEEA. CDR3 protein: CASTVIGTVGEEAF. The CDR3 bases are TGTGCCAGCACCGTGATAGGGACAGTCGGGGAAGAGGCCTTC.

The gene calls are TRBV5-1 and TRBJ2-7, with D possibly TRBD1 on 6 matching bases. Germline CDR1 and CDR2: SGHRS and YFSETQ. V was cut by 4 bases and J by 6 bases, with 17 bases left in between. The CDR3 sequence is 14 residues long. The CDR3 DNA reads TGCGCCAGCAGCATTTATACAGGGACGGGCGAGCAGTACTTC. Encoded protein: CASSIYTGTGEQYF.

The chain carries TRBV6-5 and TRBJ2-7; 7 bases match TRBD2. Germline V gene sequence: CDR1 MNHEY, CDR2 SVGAGI. Trimming removed 7 bases from V and 1 base from J; junction bases left unmatched: 4. The CDR3 covers 13 residues. CDR3 in DNA: TGTGCCAGCAAAGGCGGGGGATCCTACGAGCAGTACTTC. It is translated as CASKGGGSYEQYF.

This clone was seen once. The chain recombines TRBV10-3 with TRBJ2-3; TRBD2 matches at 11 bases. V dropped 4 bases and J dropped 4; count of bases not matched to a gene: 4. Per germline, CDR1 ENHRY and CDR2 SYGVKD. The CDR3 loop spans 15 amino acids. The CDR3 sequence is CAISGRTSGSDTQYF. CDR3 coding DNA: TGTGCCATCAGTGGGAGGACTAGCGGGTCAGATACGCAGTATTTT.

This clone was seen more than once but under ten times. The chain has TRBV30 and TRBJ1-1; D is undetermined. CDR3 length: 13 residues. Per the germline V gene, CDR1 is GTSNPN and CDR2 is SVGIG (reference sequence). V dropped 1 base and J dropped 0 bases, with 6 bases sitting between them. The CDR3 spells CAWSGALNTEAFF. The CDR3 region has the DNA TGTGCCTGGAGTGGGGCCTTGAACACTGAAGCTTTCTTT. Full variable domain (rest looked up from reference TRBV30 and TRBJ1-1): SQTIHQWPATLVQPVGSPLSLECTVEGTSNPNLYWYRQAAGRGLQLLFYSVGIGQISSEVPQNLSASRPQDRQFILSSKKLLLSDSGFYLCAWSGALNTEAFFGQGTRLTVV.

The J gene is TRBJ2-1, the V gene TRBV21-1; the table assigns TRBD2, which was not confirmed against the DNA. TRBV21-1 is recorded as a pseudogene. The CDR3 spans 16 residues. The CDR3 sequence: CASSKGPSGTNNEQFF. As DNA, the CDR3 is TGTGCCAGCAGCAAAGGCCCTAGCGGGACAAACAATGAGCAGTTCTTC.

Written as DNA, the CDR3 is TGTGCCAGCAGCCGAGGACAGCCTAATGAAAAACTGTTTTTT. Protein: CASSRGQPNEKLFF. The J gene is TRBJ1-4, the V gene TRBV13; TRBD1 might be the D (6 bases). From germline, CDR1 is PRHDT and CDR2 FYEKMQ (reference sequence). The CDR3 loop spans 14 amino acids. V was clipped by 5 bases and J by 3 bases, with 10 bases between them. The full variable domain, completed using reference TRBV13 and TRBJ1-4, is AAGVIQSPRHLIKEKRETATLKCYPIPRHDTVYWYQQGPGQDPQFLISFYEKMQSDKGSIPDRFSAQQFSDYHSELNMSSLELGDSALYFCASSRGQPNEKLFFGSGTQLSVL.

The gene calls are TRBV7-2 and TRBJ1-4; D uncertain. Trimming shortened V by 5 bases and J by 4 bases, and 17 bases separated the two germline ends. The CDR3 is 16 residues long. Germline V gene sequence: CDR1 SGHTA, CDR2 FQGNSA. CDR3: CASSPSPEALNEKLFF. The CDR3 DNA is TGTGCCAGCAGCCCCTCCCCAGAGGCCCTTAATGAAAAACTGTTTTTT.

The V and J genes are TRBV19 and TRBJ1-1, with TRBD1 matching 7 bases. The length of the CDR3 is 15 residues. Germline CDR1 LNHDA, CDR2 SQIVND (reference sequence). J gave up 0 bases and V 3 bases, and 4 bases lay outside the gene matches. The CDR3 sequence is CASSIHRGLNTEAFF. The CDR3, as DNA: TGTGCCAGTAGTATTCACAGGGGTCTGAACACTGAAGCTTTCTTT.

This chain connects TRBV3-1 (or the pseudogene TRBV3-2) to TRBJ2-1, with TRBD1 matching 8 bases. Germline V gives CDR1 LGHDT, CDR2 YNNKEL (reference sequence). CDR3 size: 14 residues. With 1 base clipped from V and 4 bases from J, the junction kept 0 bases outside the gene matches. CDR3 coding DNA: TGTGCCAGCAGCCAAGGGGACAGGTACAATGAGCAGTTCTTC. Its protein is CASSQGDRYNEQFF.

The V call is TRBV6-5, the J call TRBJ2-1; TRBD2 aligns across 7 bases. The CDR3 has 14 residues. Per the germline V gene, CDR1 is MNHEY and CDR2 is SVGAGI. V lost 4 bases, J lost 3 bases, and 3 bases stayed unmatched. The CDR3 here is CASSSSGNYNEQFF. In DNA, the CDR3 is TGTGCCAGCAGTTCAAGCGGGAACTACAATGAGCAGTTCTTC.

The gene calls are TRBV5-1 and TRBJ1-3, with 8 bases aligning to TRBD1. The CDR3 has 16 amino acids. Trimming removed 4 bases from V and 2 bases from J; junction bases left unmatched: 8. Germline V lookup: CDR1 SGHRS, CDR2 YFSETQ. CDR3 sequence reads: CASSAAGTGAGNTIYF. CDR3 sequence (DNA): TGCGCCAGCAGCGCAGCCGGGACAGGCGCTGGAAACACCATATATTTT.

This clone has just a few counts. This chain joins TRBV3-1 (or the pseudogene TRBV3-2) and TRBJ1-1; tentatively, D is TRBD1 (5 bases). Trimming cost V 3 bases and J 1 base, with 21 bases left between them. The CDR3 runs to 18 residues. Germline CDR1 LGHDT, CDR2 YNNKEL (reference sequence). The CDR3 region is CASSQTFGRVVWNTEAFF. The CDR3 DNA reads TGTGCCAGCAGCCAGACGTTTGGCAGGGTTGTTTGGAACACTGAAGCTTTCTTT.

The rearrangement links TRBV19 to TRBJ2-2; possible D gene TRBD1, 5 bases. The CDR3 sequence is 16 residues long. Germline-derived CDR1 and CDR2 are LNHDA and SQIVND (reference sequence). Trimming took off 4 bases at V and 0 bases at J, with 12 bases between the two ends. CDR3 nucleotides: TGTGCCAGTAGTACCCTTAGGGGCACGAACACCGGGGAGCTGTTTTTT. Residues: CASSTLRGTNTGELFF.

The J gene is TRBJ2-6, the V gene TRBV30; 10 bases match TRBD1. CDR1 GTSNPN and CDR2 SVGIG come from the germline V gene (reference sequence). V trimming: 3 bases; J trimming: 1 base; junction bases outside the gene matches: 3. The CDR3 extends over 16 amino acids. CDR3 nucleotide sequence: TGTGCCTGGAGGGGGGACAGGGGTTCTGGGGCCAACGTCCTGACTTTC. It translates to CAWRGDRGSGANVLTF.

This clone appeared once. V is TRBV9 and J is TRBJ2-1, with 10 bases aligning to TRBD2. Per the germline V gene, CDR1 is SGDLS and CDR2 is YYNGEE. The CDR3 spans 15 residues. Trimming removed 7 bases from V and 6 bases from J; junction bases left unmatched: 10. CDR3 sequence reads: CASSIIAGGLNEQFF. The CDR3 DNA reads as TGTGCCAGCTCCATCATAGCGGGAGGTCTCAATGAGCAGTTCTTC.

The chain has TRBV28 and TRBJ2-6, with a weak D call TRBD2 (5 bases). This CDR3 has 18 amino acids. The V end lost 1 base, the J end lost 0 bases, and 13 bases lay between the germline ends. Germline CDR1 MDHEN, CDR2 SYDVKM. CDR3 region: CASSLSGIALSGANVLTF. The CDR3 DNA sequence: TGTGCCAGCAGTTTATCCGGGATCGCCCTCTCTGGGGCCAACGTCCTGACTTTC.

This clone appeared once. V and J are TRBV19 and TRBJ2-4, with a possible D match to TRBD2 (6 bases). V lost 4 bases and J lost 5, with 15 bases in between. Germline V gene sequence: CDR1 LNHDA, CDR2 SQIVND (reference sequence). The CDR3 contains 15 residues. CDR3 DNA sequence: TGTGCCAGTAGTACTCAAGGAGGGGTGGAAAACATTCAGTACTTC. It encodes CASSTQGGVENIQYF.

CDR3 DNA: TGCGCCAGCAGCTTGGTGTGGTTACTAGCGGAGACCTACGAGCAGTACTTC. Protein sequence: CASSLVWLLAETYEQYF. The chain has TRBV5-1 and TRBJ2-7; 8 positions agree with TRBD2. J gave up 2 bases and V 0 bases, and 10 bases lay outside the gene matches. Germline CDR1 reads SGHRS; CDR2 reads YFSETQ. This CDR3 is built from 17 residues.

The chain joins TRBV7-8 to TRBJ2-2; unclear D gene. Between the trimmed V and J ends, which lost 3 bases and 1 base, there was a span of 9 bases. This CDR3 contains 15 residues. Germline V lookup: CDR1 SGHVS, CDR2 FQNEAQ. CDR3 DNA sequence: TGTGCCAGCAGCTTTAGAGGTGGGAACACCGGGGAGCTGTTTTTT. It yields the protein CASSFRGGNTGELFF.

The chain recombines TRBV28 with TRBJ1-1; no reliable D call. Germline-derived CDR1 and CDR2 are MDHEN and SYDVKM. The CDR3 totals 14 residues. Trimming left V 5 bases short and J 1 base short, with 11 bases between. The chain's CDR3 is CASSTGVGNTEAFF. CDR3 DNA sequence: TGTGCCAGCAGTACCGGGGTCGGGAACACTGAAGCTTTCTTT.

V gene TRBV24-1 combines with J gene TRBJ2-2, with D possibly matching TRBD1 (7 bases). Looked up from germline, CDR1 is KGHDR and CDR2 is SFDVKD. This CDR3 is built from 16 residues. The ends were cut back, 0 bases at V and 5 bases at J, with 12 bases in the middle. This chain's CDR3 is CATSDLYRGGTGELFF. CDR3 nucleotides: TGTGCCACCAGTGATTTGTACAGGGGAGGTACCGGGGAGCTGTTTTTT.

This chain connects TRBV5-4 to TRBJ2-5; TRBD2 matches at 11 bases. Germline V gene lookup returns CDR1 SGHNT and CDR2 YYREEE (reference sequence). The CDR3 is made up of 16 amino acids. J was trimmed by 0 bases and V by 0 bases; bases with no gene match: 1. The CDR3, as DNA: TGTGCCAGCAGCTTGGGACTAGCGGGATACCAAGAGACCCAGTACTTC. Translating it yields CASSLGLAGYQETQYF.

The rearrangement uses TRBV24-1 and TRBJ2-7, with 11 bases aligning to TRBD2. This CDR3 region has 15 residues. The germline CDR1 and CDR2 sequences are KGHDR and SFDVKD. The junction had 6 bases not matched to a gene; V was cut back by 4 bases and J by 5 bases. CDR3 nucleotides: TGTGCCACCAGTGACATTAGCGGGAGGGTCGACGAGCAGTACTTC. Protein product: CATSDISGRVDEQYF.